This T cell receptor (beta chain) was profiled in a study of response to subunit inactivated influenza vaccine. The germline V gene has CDR1 SGHTA and CDR2 FQGTGA. The CDR3 covers 15 residues. V trimming: 3 bases; J trimming: 2 bases; junction bases outside the gene matches: 2. TCRdb re-derived calls from the RT-PCR reads in MiXCR, one entry per CDR3 protein. Of approximately 530,000 distinct CDR3 sequences detected, 6% to 9% appear once; the ten largest clones hold roughly 13%. To note about this clonotype: Antigen specificity is unknown.

Study-wide points: Each seasonal flu vaccination may recruit only limited new T cells, authors suggested.

The genes are TRBV7-3 and TRBJ2-7, with TRBD2 identical over 12 bases. The sequencing here drew on PBMCs from blood, taken approximately 25 months after vaccination. This sequence originates from a man aged 50 to 75 who received an inactivated influenza vaccine. In DNA, the CDR3 is TGTGCCAGCAGCTTTCTAGCGGGAGGGACCTACGAGCAGTACTTC. Translating gives CASSFLAGGTYEQYF.